The 13 T cell receptor beta chains in this list originate from one sample, sequenced in a study of blood T cell repertoires in COVID-19. Only in-frame clones appear in the TCRdb table, and some are missing; sequencing was by immunoSEQ multiplex PCR. The sample yields about 45,000 clones, about nine tenths seen once. The specimen was peripheral blood. Every receptor here comes from a human donor in a cohort sampled during active COVID-19.

The V and J genes are TRBV27 and TRBJ2-1; 10 bases are a match to TRBD2. Germline loops: CDR1 MNHEY, CDR2 SMNVEV (reference sequence). V shed 5 bases and J 6 bases; nucleotides not matched to a gene: 4. This CDR3 spans 14 amino acids. Written as DNA, the CDR3 is TGTGCCAGCAGTCAGCTAGCGGGGGTCAATGAGCAGTTCTTC. This sequence encodes CASSQLAGVNEQFF.

The chain recombines TRBV18 with TRBJ1-1; the D is unclear. The length of the CDR3 is 14 residues. V was clipped by 2 bases and J by 8 bases, with 15 bases between them. In germline, CDR1 is KGHSH, CDR2 LQKENI. DNA for the CDR3: TGTGCCAGCTCACCAGAATCCGAGGTCACCGAAGCTTTCTTT. It translates to CASSPESEVTEAFF.

This clone was picked up a small number of times. This chain joins TRBV4-1 and TRBJ2-3; maybe TRBD2 (5 bases). The CDR3 totals 17 residues. Trimming cost V 4 bases and J 4 bases, with 21 bases left between them. Germline V lookup: CDR1 MGHRA, CDR2 YSYEKL. The CDR3: CASSPLGRRERADTQYF. The DNA for the CDR3 is TGCGCCAGCAGCCCCCTAGGGAGACGGGAAAGGGCAGATACGCAGTATTTT.

The genes are TRBV6-5 and TRBJ2-2, with D possibly being TRBD2 (5 bases). V was trimmed by 10 bases and J by 6 bases, leaving 12 bases between them. Germline assignment: CDR1 MNHEY and CDR2 SVGAGI. The CDR3 has 12 amino acids. In nucleotides, the CDR3 is TGTGCCATCCGGACTTGGGCCGGGGAGCTGTTTTTT. Its translation: CAIRTWAGELFF.

The chain joins TRBV7-2 to TRBJ2-7, with 14 bases identical to TRBD2. Per germline, CDR1 SGHTA and CDR2 FQGNSA. V lost 4 bases to trimming and J lost 4 bases; unmatched junction nucleotides: 12. CDR3 size: 18 residues. CDR3 loop: CASSSHRGLAGAGYEQYF. The DNA for the CDR3 is TGTGCCAGCAGCTCCCACAGGGGACTAGCGGGGGCGGGATACGAGCAGTACTTC.

V and J are TRBV7-9 and TRBJ1-1; D perhaps matches TRBD1 (5 bases). Germline V gene lookup returns CDR1 SEHNR and CDR2 FQNEAQ (reference sequence). Trimming shortened V by 5 bases and J by 4 bases, and 17 bases separated the two germline ends. The CDR3 spans 15 residues. This CDR3 is CASSHGRGDFTEAFF. Here the CDR3 DNA reads TGTGCCAGCAGCCATGGGCGAGGGGACTTCACTGAAGCTTTCTTT.

This clone was detected once. The chain uses TRBV7-9 and TRBJ1-5, with D perhaps TRBD1 (6 bases). Trimming removed 5 bases from V and 0 bases from J, with 11 bases in between. This CDR3 comprises 15 residues. CDR1 and CDR2 from the germline V gene are SEHNR and FQNEAQ (reference sequence). The CDR3 DNA follows: TGTGCCAGCAGCCTTTCAGGGGATAGCAATCAGCCCCAGCATTTT. Protein sequence: CASSLSGDSNQPQHF.

This chain links TRBV19 with TRBJ1-4; D ambiguous. Germline CDR1 is LNHDA and CDR2 is SQIVND (reference sequence). CDR3 length equals 17 residues. V dropped 5 bases and J dropped 1 base, with 17 bases sitting between them. CDR3 nucleotides: TGTGCCAGTAGTCCCGACTCGACTAGTGTAACTAATGAAAAACTGTTTTTT. Its protein is CASSPDSTSVTNEKLFF.

The J gene is TRBJ1-1, the V gene TRBV12-3 or TRBV12-4; TRBD1 might be the D (5 bases). Trimming took off 5 bases at V and 5 bases at J, with 9 bases between the two ends. CDR3 length: 12 residues. CDR3 sequence (DNA): TGTGCCAGCAGTACCGGGGGGACTGAAGCTTTCTTT. Its translation: CASSTGGTEAFF.

This chain joins TRBV7-9 and TRBJ2-2; D is perhaps TRBD1 (5 bases). The ends were cut back, 2 bases at V and 6 bases at J, with 10 bases in the middle. The CDR3 is 14 amino acids. Germline V gene lookup returns CDR1 SEHNR and CDR2 FQNEAQ (reference sequence). CDR3 loop: CASSLSDRSGELFF. The DNA for the CDR3 is TGTGCCAGCAGCTTATCCGACAGATCCGGGGAGCTGTTTTTT.

The CDR3 reads CASSIDRTYGYTF. The DNA of the CDR3 is TGTGCCAGCAGTATCGACAGAACCTATGGCTACACCTTC. The chain carries TRBV12-3 or TRBV12-4 and TRBJ1-2; D might be TRBD1 (5 bases). The CDR3 is 13 residues long. V dropped 5 bases and J dropped 4 bases, with 11 bases sitting between them.

The rearrangement uses TRBV5-6 and TRBJ2-1; 7 bases match TRBD1. J lost 6 bases, V lost 4 bases, and 4 bases had no gene match. Germline CDR1 is SGHDT and CDR2 is YYEEEE. This CDR3 has 13 amino acids. CDR3: CASSDGTVNEQFF. The CDR3 DNA is TGTGCCAGCAGCGACGGGACAGTCAATGAGCAGTTCTTC.

With respect to this clone: The junction and the germline gene differ at one end; a read error may be behind it. The chain couples TRBV7-7 to TRBJ2-7; tentative D call: TRBD2 (6 bases). Germline V gene data show CDR1 as SSHAT and CDR2 as FNYEAQ (reference sequence). This CDR3 spans 15 amino acids. The CDR3 protein is CASSVMKGLHYEQYF. The CDR3 DNA reads as TGTGCTAGCAGCGTCATGAAGGGACTTCACTACGAGCAGTACTTC.